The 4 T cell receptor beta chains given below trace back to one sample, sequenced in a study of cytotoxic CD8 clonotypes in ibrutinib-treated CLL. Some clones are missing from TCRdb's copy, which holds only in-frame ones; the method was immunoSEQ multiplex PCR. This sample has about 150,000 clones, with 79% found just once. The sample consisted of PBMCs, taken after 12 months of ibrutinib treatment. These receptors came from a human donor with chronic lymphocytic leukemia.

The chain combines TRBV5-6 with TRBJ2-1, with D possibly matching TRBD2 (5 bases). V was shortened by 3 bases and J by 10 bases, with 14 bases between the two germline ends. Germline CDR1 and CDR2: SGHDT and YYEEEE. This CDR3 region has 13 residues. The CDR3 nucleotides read TGTGCCAGCAGCTCAAGTTCGGGGAACGAGCAGTTCTTC. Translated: CASSSSSGNEQFF.

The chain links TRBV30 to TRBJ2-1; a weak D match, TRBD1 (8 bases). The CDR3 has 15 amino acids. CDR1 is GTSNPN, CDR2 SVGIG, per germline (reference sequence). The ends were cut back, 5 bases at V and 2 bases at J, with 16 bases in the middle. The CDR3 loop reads CAWGYRGGAYNEQFF. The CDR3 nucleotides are TGTGCCTGGGGATACAGGGGGGGCGCCTACAATGAGCAGTTCTTC.

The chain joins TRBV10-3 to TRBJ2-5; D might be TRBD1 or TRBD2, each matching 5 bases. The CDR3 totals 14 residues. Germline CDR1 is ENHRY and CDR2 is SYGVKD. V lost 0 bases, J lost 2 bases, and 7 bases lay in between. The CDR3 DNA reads TGTGCCATCAGTGAGTCATGGGGGCAAGAGACCCAGTACTTC. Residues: CAISESWGQETQYF.

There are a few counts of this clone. The CDR3 nucleotides read TGTGCCAGTAGTAATAGCGGGAATCCCAAAAACATTCAGTACTTC. Its protein product is CASSNSGNPKNIQYF. The genes are TRBV19 and TRBJ2-4; 8 positions agree with TRBD2. Germline-derived CDR1 and CDR2 are LNHDA and SQIVND (reference sequence). V shed 4 bases and J 2 bases; nucleotides not matched to a gene: 4. This CDR3 comprises 15 residues.